These T cell receptor beta chains were read from a single sample in a study of blood T cell repertoires in COVID-19. Sequencing used immunoSEQ multiplex PCR; TCRdb keeps in-frame clones, though not all of them. The data hold tens of thousands of clones, with 75% to 90% observed a single time. The sample was peripheral blood. These TCRs come from a man aged 55 to 70 with active COVID-19. Both conserved end residues are part of each CDR3. The order of the fields is J gene, clone size, V gene, D gene, CDR3 DNA, CDR3 protein. The D gene is left open where the match is weak. Clone size is not always given. Where it is, it says once, few, many or a class for expanded clones.

>TRBJ1-2|NA|TRBV27|NA
TGTGCCAGCAGGATCAGGGGCTCTAACTATGGCTACACCTTC
CASRIRGSNYGYTF
>TRBJ2-7|NA|TRBV2|NA
TGTGCCAGCAGTGTGGTTTCAGGGGTCGAGCAGTACTTC
CASSVVSGVEQYF
>TRBJ2-3|NA|TRBV5-4|NA
TGTGCCAGCAGCTTGTCTCCTAGCACAGATACGCAGTATTTT
CASSLSPSTDTQYF
>TRBJ2-7|NA|TRBV30|NA
TGTGCCTGGAGTGTAGACGGGAACTACGAGCAGTACTTC
CAWSVDGNYEQYF
>TRBJ2-6|NA|TRBV4-2|NA
TGTGCCAGCAGCCCCACCCACTCCTCTGGGGCCAACGTCCTGACTTTC
CASSPTHSSGANVLTF
>TRBJ2-7|NA|TRBV6-6|TRBD1
TGTGCCAGCAGCCTTGATCCGGGACAGCTATACGAGCAGTACTTC
CASSLDPGQLYEQYF
>TRBJ2-5|NA|TRBV11-3|TRBD2
TGTGCCAGCAGCCCCTCGGGGGAGGGCCAAGAGACCCAGTACTTC
CASSPSGEGQETQYF
>TRBJ2-3|NA|TRBV3-1/TRBV3-2|TRBD2
TGTGCCAGCAGCCAAGAAGAGCGGGGGGCCCACACAGATACGCAGTATTTT
CASSQEERGAHTDTQYF
>TRBJ1-4|NA|TRBV7-2|NA
TGTGCCAGCAGCTTAGCGGGGGGTGAAAAACTGTTTTTT
CASSLAGGEKLFF
>TRBJ1-3|NA|TRBV18|NA
TGTGCCAGCTCACCACTTGGCCAGGCGAGCTCTGGAAACACCATATATTTT
CASSPLGQASSGNTIYF
>TRBJ1-6|few|TRBV2|NA
TGTGCCAGCAGCGAAAGAGAACTCTATAATTCACCCCTCCACTTT
CASSERELYNSPLHF
>TRBJ2-3|once|TRBV18|NA
TGTGCCAGCTCATCTCTAGAGGCAGATACGCAGTATTTT
CASSSLEADTQYF
>TRBJ1-5|NA|TRBV5-6|TRBD1
TGTGCCAGCAGCTCGACAGGGGGTGGCAATCAGCCCCAGCATTTT
CASSSTGGGNQPQHF
>TRBJ2-3|few|TRBV4-1|TRBD1
TGCGCCAGCAGCCAGGGGGACAGGGGCCGCGGGGATACGCAGTATTTT
CASSQGDRGRGDTQYF
>TRBJ2-5|NA|TRBV3-1/TRBV3-2|NA
TGTGCCAGCAGCCAAGATCCCGGGATGGGAGAGACCCAGTACTTC
CASSQDPGMGETQYF
>TRBJ2-7|NA|TRBV6-5|TRBD2
TGTGCCAGCAGTTTATATAGCGGGACTGCCTACGAGCAGTACTTC
CASSLYSGTAYEQYF
>TRBJ2-2|once|TRBV28|NA
TGTGCCAGCAGCTCTATACGTACAGATTATAACACCGGGGAGCTGTTTTTT
CASSSIRTDYNTGELFF
>TRBJ2-7|NA|TRBV11-2|NA
TGTGCCAGCAGCTTAGCCAACTACGAGCAGTACTTC
CASSLANYEQYF
>TRBJ2-5|NA|TRBV6-6|TRBD2
TGTGCCAGCAGTCCCGGACTAGCCGCGTACCAAGAGACCCAGTACTTC
CASSPGLAAYQETQYF
>TRBJ1-6|NA|TRBV6-5|NA
TGTGCCAGCAGCGGCTCCTATAATTCACCCCTCCACTTT
CASSGSYNSPLHF
>TRBJ2-1|NA|TRBV19|NA
TGTGCCAGTAGGGGTTACAGGGAAGGATACAATGAGCAGTTCTTC
CASRGYREGYNEQFF
>TRBJ2-7|few|TRBV4-1|TRBD2
TGCGCCAGCAGCCAAGACCCAGCGGGAGCCTACTACGAGCAGTACTTC
CASSQDPAGAYYEQYF
>TRBJ2-1|NA|TRBV27|TRBD1
TGTGCCAGCAGTTCAACAGGGGGTAAGGACAATGAGCAGTTCTTC
CASSSTGGKDNEQFF
>TRBJ1-5|NA|TRBV30|NA
TGTGCCTGGAGTGTACAGTCTGGTCAGCCCCAGCATTTT
CAWSVQSGQPQHF
>TRBJ1-2|medium-sized|TRBV28|NA
TGTGCCAGCAGTTCGATCGAAGGCGGGTATGGCTACACCTTC
CASSSIEGGYGYTF
>TRBJ2-5|NA|TRBV28|TRBD2
TGTGCCAGCAGTCCTCGCCTAGCGGGAGAGGCGGAGACCCAGTACTTC
CASSPRLAGEAETQYF
>TRBJ2-1|NA|TRBV28|NA
TGTGCCAGCAGTTCCCCGGCTAGCAACCGAGCGGCTGAGCAGTTCTTC
CASSSPASNRAAEQFF
>TRBJ2-5|once|TRBV10-1|TRBD1
TGCGCCAGCGAGGACAGGGCCTACCAAGAGACCCAGTACTTC
CASEDRAYQETQYF
>TRBJ2-2|NA|TRBV4-1|TRBD1
TGCGCCAGCAGCCGTCCGACAGGGGGCGCCGACACCGGGGAGCTGTTTTTT
CASSRPTGGADTGELFF
>TRBJ2-1|NA|TRBV10-3|TRBD1
TGTGCCATCAGAAGGACAGGGGGAGACAATGAGCAGTTCTTC
CAIRRTGGDNEQFF
>TRBJ1-1|NA|TRBV5-1|NA
TGCGCCAGCAGCTCAAGTTACATGAACACTGAAGCTTTCTTT
CASSSSYMNTEAFF
>TRBJ2-1|NA|TRBV5-4|NA
TGTGCCAGCAGCTTGGCGAGTGAGGCTGCGCAGTTCTTC
CASSLASEAAQFF
>TRBJ2-6|NA|TRBV28|NA
TGTGCCAGCAGTTTGGCCGGGGCCAACGTCCTGACTTTC
CASSLAGANVLTF
>TRBJ1-6|NA|TRBV10-1|TRBD1
TGCGCCAGCAATCTCCACAGGGGTCGGAATTCACCCCTCCACTTT
CASNLHRGRNSPLHF
>TRBJ2-1|NA|TRBV9|TRBD1
TGTGCCAGCAGCGTAGTGGGGTTGGGACAGGGGTTGGACAATGAGCAGTTCTTC
CASSVVGLGQGLDNEQFF
>TRBJ2-1|NA|TRBV6-1|TRBD2
TGTGCCAGCAGTGAACCGGGACTAGCGGCCGCCTACAATGAGCAGTTCTTC
CASSEPGLAAAYNEQFF
>TRBJ2-7|NA|TRBV11-3|TRBD1
TGTGCCAGCAGCATGACAGGGTCCTTCTACGAGCAGTACTTC
CASSMTGSFYEQYF
>TRBJ1-5|NA|TRBV24-1|TRBD1
TGTGCCACCAGTGATACCGGGACAGGGGTTCAGCCCCAGCATTTT
CATSDTGTGVQPQHF
>TRBJ2-1|NA|TRBV11-1|TRBD2
TGTGCCAGCAGCTTAAGTAGCGGGAGGTCGAATGAGCAGTTCTTC
CASSLSSGRSNEQFF
>TRBJ2-3|NA|TRBV29-1|TRBD1
TGCAGCGTTGTGAACAGGGGGCCGGAGGGCACAGATACGCAGTATTTT
CSVVNRGPEGTDTQYF
>TRBJ2-7|NA|TRBV15|TRBD1
TGTGCCACCAGCAGGGTTGGGACAGGGGGCGAGCAGTACTTC
CATSRVGTGGEQYF
>TRBJ1-2|once|TRBV24-1|NA
TGTGCCACCGCCGGACAGCCCTCTGAAGGGTATGGCTACACCTTC
CATAGQPSEGYGYTF
>TRBJ2-5|NA|TRBV19|TRBD1
TGTGCCAGTAACCCTCGACAGGGGAAGGAGACCCAGTACTTC
CASNPRQGKETQYF
>TRBJ2-7|once|TRBV30|TRBD1
TGTGCCCTGGAGCTCGGGACAGGCGCCTACGAGCAGTACTTC
CALELGTGAYEQYF
>TRBJ2-3|NA|TRBV5-1|TRBD1
TGCGCCAGCGCCTCAGAGGGACAGGGGGCAGATACGCAGTATTTT
CASASEGQGADTQYF
>TRBJ1-2|once|TRBV18|NA
TGTGCCAGCTCACCATCCCAGACAGCACATGGCTACACCTTC
CASSPSQTAHGYTF
>TRBJ2-1|NA|TRBV18|TRBD2
TGTGCCAGCTCACCACGAGCGGGGGGAAGAAATGAGCAGTTCTTC
CASSPRAGGRNEQFF
>TRBJ2-2|NA|TRBV19|TRBD2
TGTGCCAGTAGTATCCCCGGGACTAGACTTGCCGGGGAGCTGTTTTTT
CASSIPGTRLAGELFF
>TRBJ2-1|NA|TRBV28|NA
TGTGCCAGCAGTTTAGGCGGTGGGAATGAGCAGTTCTTC
CASSLGGGNEQFF
>TRBJ1-4|NA|TRBV6-5|NA
TGTGCCAGCAGCCGGACAGCGATAACTGAAAAACTGTTTTTT
CASSRTAITEKLFF
>TRBJ2-1|NA|TRBV7-9|NA
TGTGCCAGCAGCTTAGCGGAGATACAGGGTGTTGAGCAGTTCTTC
CASSLAEIQGVEQFF
>TRBJ1-2|NA|TRBV28|NA
TGTGCCAGCAGCCGCCAGGGGAGCTATGGCTACACCTTC
CASSRQGSYGYTF